Listed here are 19 T cell receptor beta chains from one sample, sequenced in a study of OX40 agonist ivuxolimab in advanced cancers. Some clones are missing from TCRdb's copy, which holds only in-frame ones; the method was immunoSEQ multiplex PCR. The sample records some 40,000 clones, more than 75% being singletons. Here the sequenced sample was CD4+ or CD8+ T cells sorted from blood, taken in a trial of the OX40 agonist ivuxolimab. The receptors come from an adult with an advanced solid tumor such as melanoma, head and neck, liver or kidney cancer.

The rearrangement joins TRBV27 to TRBJ2-1; D is perhaps TRBD2 (6 bases). V shed 7 bases and J shed 2 bases, with 21 bases lying between them. Germline CDR1 MNHEY, CDR2 SMNVEV (reference sequence). CDR3 size: 17 residues. CDR3 nucleotide sequence: TGTGCCAGCACCTCCCCAGGGAGGATCGGGGCCTACAATGAGCAGTTCTTC. It encodes CASTSPGRIGAYNEQFF.

This chain joins TRBV11-1 and TRBJ2-6; 7 bases are shared with TRBD2. Germline trimming cut 1 base from V and 0 bases from J; bases unmatched to any gene: 3. Germline CDR1 and CDR2: SGHAT and FQDESV (reference sequence). The CDR3 runs to 17 residues. CDR3 residues: CASSLVGGVSGANVLTF. The CDR3 DNA reads TGTGCCAGCAGCTTAGTTGGGGGGGTCTCTGGGGCCAACGTCCTGACTTTC.

The V call is TRBV9, the J call TRBJ2-1; the match to TRBD2 covers 7 bases. Per germline, CDR1 SGDLS and CDR2 YYNGEE. The CDR3 totals 15 residues. Losses at the gene ends were 3 bases for V and 9 bases for J; bases not matched to a gene: 12. The CDR3 bases are TGTGCCAGCAGCGAGAGCCAAGTGGGGAGGGGTGAGCAGTTCTTC. This sequence encodes CASSESQVGRGEQFF. The entire variable domain, with the rest obtained from reference TRBV9 and TRBJ2-1, is as follows: DSGVTQTPKHLITATGQRVTLRCSPRSGDLSVYWYQQSLDQGLQFLIQYYNGEERAKGNILERFSAQQFPDLHSELNLSSLELGDSALYFCASSESQVGRGEQFFGPGTRLTVL.

The chain links TRBV9 to TRBJ1-3; weak D call: TRBD1 (6 bases). Trimming removed 0 bases at V and 0 bases at J, with 10 bases between. The CDR3 has 16 amino acids. CDR1 and CDR2 (germline): SGDLS, YYNGEE. The DNA for the CDR3 is TGTGCCAGCAGCGTAGGGGGGGCCCTCTCTGGAAACACCATATATTTT. It specifies CASSVGGALSGNTIYF.

The chain joins TRBV7-2 to TRBJ2-7; 12 bases agree with TRBD1. The CDR3 consists of 15 residues. J lost 7 bases, V lost 5 bases, and 9 bases had no gene match. CDR1 and CDR2 (germline): SGHTA, FQGNSA. CDR3 sequence: CASSPWDRGRNEQYF. The CDR3, as DNA: TGTGCCAGCAGCCCCTGGGACAGGGGGCGTAATGAGCAGTACTTC.

This chain's CDR3 is CASSLAGEGWREQYF. CDR3 sequence (DNA): TGCGCCAGCAGCTTGGCCGGGGAGGGGTGGAGGGAGCAGTACTTC. The chain uses TRBV5-1 and TRBJ2-7, with TRBD2 matching 7 bases. From germline, CDR1 is SGHRS and CDR2 YFSETQ. Unmatched junction bases numbered 10, after V lost 0 bases and J lost 7 bases. CDR3 length: 15 amino acids.

The chain employs TRBV7-9 and TRBJ2-3; possible D gene TRBD2, 6 bases. With 6 bases removed from V and 1 base from J, the gap between germline ends came to 14 bases. CDR3 size: 15 residues. The germline V gene encodes CDR1 SEHNR and CDR2 FQNEAQ (reference sequence). CDR3 residues: CASRGRGFGTDTQYF. For the CDR3, the DNA is TGTGCCAGCAGGGGGCGGGGCTTTGGCACAGATACGCAGTATTTT.

The chain links TRBV30 to TRBJ1-2; D unclear. The germline CDR1 and CDR2 sequences are GTSNPN and SVGIG (reference sequence). The CDR3 is made up of 12 amino acids. The V and J ends lost 4 bases and 6 bases respectively, with 12 bases between them. The CDR3: CAWIWGIHGYTF. The CDR3 DNA is TGTGCCTGGATATGGGGAATCCATGGCTACACCTTC.

This clone was observed once. CDR3 sequence: CSVDYPGGTQYF. The CDR3 nucleotides read TGCAGCGTTGACTACCCGGGTGGGACCCAGTACTTC. The chain recombines TRBV29-1 with TRBJ2-5; no firm D call. Trimming pared 3 bases from V and 7 bases from J, leaving 12 bases between. Germline lookup yields CDR1 SQVTM and CDR2 ANQGSEA. The CDR3 loop spans 12 amino acids.

The chain couples TRBV7-6 to TRBJ2-7, with unresolved D. Germline V gene data show CDR1 as SGHVS and CDR2 as FNYEAQ. CDR3 size: 14 residues. V shed 3 bases and J shed 0 bases, with 9 bases lying between them. As DNA, the CDR3 is TGTGCCAGCAGCTTGGAGCGAAACTCCTACGAGCAGTACTTC. Its translation is CASSLERNSYEQYF. Using reference TRBV7-6 and TRBJ2-7 for the parts outside the CDR3, the full variable domain is GAGVSQSPRYKVTKRGQDVALRCDPISGHVSLYWYRQALGQGPEFLTYFNYEAQQDKSGLPNDRFSAERPEGSISTLTIQRTEQRDSAMYRCASSLERNSYEQYFGPGTRLTVT.

The gene calls are TRBV28 and TRBJ1-5, with 7 bases that match TRBD1. Germline V gives CDR1 MDHEN, CDR2 SYDVKM. The ends lost 6 bases at V and 6 bases at J; junction bases unmatched: 20. The CDR3 extends over 18 amino acids. The CDR3 nucleotides read TGTGCCAGCAGCCCCGGGACAGACTACCCCGAGGTGGGTCAGCCCCAGCATTTT. Protein: CASSPGTDYPEVGQPQHF.

The CDR3, as DNA: TGTGCCAGCAGTGAAGGGTTTGGCGGGGGTTCCTACGAGCAGTACTTC. It is translated as CASSEGFGGGSYEQYF. The chain combines TRBV2 with TRBJ2-7; 7 bases agree with TRBD2. The V segment lost 1 base and the J segment 1 base; nucleotides outside the gene matches: 7. Germline V gene lookup returns CDR1 SNHLY and CDR2 FYNNEI. The CDR3 is 16 residues long.

The chain has TRBV4-3 and TRBJ2-1, with D maybe TRBD2 (6 bases). The CDR3 is 16 residues long. Germline lookup yields CDR1 LGHNA and CDR2 YSLEER. Trimming left V 0 bases short and J 7 bases short, with 16 bases between. The CDR3 DNA reads as TGCGCCAGCAGCCAAGATGGGGAGGCTTTCCTTAATGAGCAGTTCTTC. Residues: CASSQDGEAFLNEQFF.

Details on this clone: One end of the junction is discordant with germline, which a read error may explain. The chain uses TRBV7-7 and TRBJ2-2; D not certain. This CDR3 spans 15 amino acids. Looked up from germline, CDR1 is SSHAT and CDR2 is FNYEAQ (reference sequence). In DNA form, the CDR3 reads TGTGCTAGCAGCTTACCCGGACGGAACACCGGGGAGCTGTTTTTT. Residues: CASSLPGRNTGELFF.

This clone was counted a single time. The chain is built from TRBV15 and TRBJ2-7; D is undetermined. The CDR3 runs 14 residues. Per the germline V gene, CDR1 is LNHNV and CDR2 is YYDKDF (reference sequence). Trimming removed 0 bases at V and 5 bases at J, with 11 bases between. The CDR3 loop reads CATSREGGVDEQYF. In DNA form, the CDR3 reads TGTGCCACCAGCAGAGAAGGTGGGGTCGACGAGCAGTACTTC.

This chain connects TRBV9 to TRBJ1-2, with D maybe TRBD1 (5 bases). Trimming cost V 8 bases and J 2 bases, with 22 bases left between them. CDR1 is SGDLS, CDR2 YYNGEE, per germline. The CDR3 totals 16 residues. CDR3 amino acids: CARKSNMGPTNYGYTF. CDR3 in DNA: TGTGCCAGGAAATCAAATATGGGGCCCACGAACTATGGCTACACCTTC.

This chain joins TRBV12-5 and TRBJ2-1, with 7 bases matching TRBD2. Per germline, CDR1 LGHNT and CDR2 FRNRAP. Trimming cost V 6 bases and J 0 bases; bases outside gene matches: 5. The CDR3 sequence is 15 residues long. The CDR3 here is CASGPRGSSYNEQFF. In DNA, the CDR3 is TGTGCTAGTGGCCCCCGCGGGAGCTCCTACAATGAGCAGTTCTTC. The full variable domain, rest sourced from reference TRBV12-5 and TRBJ2-1, is DARVTQTPRHKVTEMGQEVTMRCQPILGHNTVFWYRQTMMQGLELLAYFRNRAPLDDSGMPKDRFSAEMPDATLATLKIQPSEPRDSAVYFCASGPRGSSYNEQFFGPGTRLTVL.

This clone has just one count. V is TRBV25-1 and J is TRBJ2-3; D possibly corresponds to TRBD2 (5 bases). Germline V CDR1 and CDR2: MGHDK, SYGVNS. The V end was cut by 3 bases, the J end by 4 bases, with 11 bases between. The CDR3 covers 14 residues. In DNA form, the CDR3 reads TGTGCCAGCAGTGAGGACTTAAGGGCAGATACGCAGTATTTT. Translating it yields CASSEDLRADTQYF.

The genes are TRBV9 and TRBJ2-7, with D unclear. CDR1 is SGDLS, CDR2 YYNGEE, per germline. V dropped 3 bases and J dropped 3 bases, with 4 bases sitting between them. The CDR3 loop spans 11 amino acids. The CDR3 DNA reads as TGTGCCAGCAGCGCCGGCTACGAGCAGTACTTC. The encoded protein is CASSAGYEQYF.